Following are 22 T cell receptor beta chains from one sample sequenced in a study of shared clonotypes between healthy human individuals. The repertoire was sequenced with immunoSEQ multiplex PCR; TCRdb's copy has only in-frame clones and lacks some. The sample has 550,000 to 850,000 clones; around 67% are singletons. Specimen: memory CD4+ T cells sorted from blood. Specified subset: CD45RA-negative fraction. These receptors were taken from a woman in her 30s in good health.

V is TRBV27 and J is TRBJ2-5; 8 nucleotides align to TRBD1. Germline loops: CDR1 MNHEY, CDR2 SMNVEV (reference sequence). The CDR3 is 12 residues long. V was clipped by 4 bases and J by 11 bases; unmatched bases: 6. Here the CDR3 reads CASSSSGGKQYF. CDR3 in DNA: TGTGCCAGCAGTTCTTCAGGGGGCAAGCAGTACTTC.

Only one count was recorded for this clone. The CDR3 coding sequence is TGTGCCAGCTCACCCGGGACAAATGGGGAGCAGTACTTC. It is translated as CASSPGTNGEQYF. This chain uses TRBV18 with TRBJ2-7, with D possibly matching TRBD1 (6 bases). Looked up from germline, CDR1 is KGHSH and CDR2 is LQKENI. The CDR3 is 13 residues long. V dropped 3 bases and J dropped 7 bases, with 13 bases sitting between them.

The V call is TRBV4-2, the J call TRBJ2-2, with D tentatively TRBD1 (6 bases). This CDR3 comprises 15 residues. Trimming took off 3 bases at V and 1 base at J, with 9 bases between the two ends. CDR1 is LGHNA, CDR2 YNFKEQ, per germline. CDR3 DNA: TGTGCCAGCAGCCAGGGGGACATGAACACCGGGGAGCTGTTTTTT. It codes for CASSQGDMNTGELFF.

V and J are TRBV6-1 and TRBJ2-1, with 11 bases that match TRBD2. Germline assignment: CDR1 MNHNS and CDR2 SASEGT. The V and J ends lost 6 bases and 13 bases, in that order; junction bases with no gene match: 8. This CDR3 is built from 13 residues. CDR3 DNA sequence: TGTGCCAGCAGCGCCGTCGGGACTAGCGGCCAGTTCTTC. The encoded protein is CASSAVGTSGQFF.

This clone is a singleton in its sample. V gene TRBV28 combines with J gene TRBJ1-2, with D tentatively TRBD1 (6 bases). Trimming left V 1 base short and J 7 bases short, with 13 bases between. Germline assignment: CDR1 MDHEN and CDR2 SYDVKM. The CDR3 has 14 residues. The CDR3 nucleotides are TGTGCCAGCAGTTTATACGCAGGGGAGGCTGGCTACACCTTC. Translating gives CASSLYAGEAGYTF.

CDR3 sequence: CASGFRAVSNQPQHF. The CDR3 nucleotides are TGTGCTAGTGGTTTCAGGGCGGTTAGCAATCAGCCCCAGCATTTT. The chain links TRBV12-5 to TRBJ1-5; possibly TRBD1 for D (5 bases). This CDR3 is built from 15 residues. Germline V gene lookup returns CDR1 LGHNT and CDR2 FRNRAP. The germline V and J ends were trimmed by 3 bases and 0 bases, with 9 bases remaining between them.

This rearrangement joins TRBV19 to TRBJ2-1; D is tentatively TRBD1 or TRBD2 (5 bases each). Deletions cut 6 bases from V and 4 bases from J, with 16 bases between. The CDR3 contains 15 residues. CDR1 and CDR2 from the germline V gene are LNHDA and SQIVND (reference sequence). The CDR3 here is CASSPGRDVYNEQFF. CDR3 bases: TGTGCCAGTAGCCCCGGAAGGGACGTATACAATGAGCAGTTCTTC. The complete variable domain, with remaining parts taken from reference TRBV19 and TRBJ2-1, reads DGGITQSPKYLFRKEGQNVTLSCEQNLNHDAMYWYRQDPGQGLRLIYYSQIVNDFQKGDIAEGYSVSREKKESFPLTVTSAQKNPTAFYLCASSPGRDVYNEQFFGPGTRLTVL.

The rearrangement links TRBV7-2 to TRBJ2-5, with 13 bases matching TRBD2. With the DNA end fitting TRBJ2-7 better, the J assignment may be wrong. This CDR3 is 18 amino acids long. Germline V gene data show CDR1 as SGHTA and CDR2 as FQGNSA. The CDR3 loop reads CASSSALGLAGSGHEQYF. Written as DNA, the CDR3 is TGTGCCAGCAGCTCCGCCCTGGGACTAGCGGGGAGTGGCCACGAGCAGTACTTC.

V is TRBV5-1 and J is TRBJ2-6; D call uncertain. Trimming stripped 4 bases from V and 0 bases from J, with 11 bases between. CDR1 and CDR2 from the germline V gene are SGHRS and YFSETQ. This CDR3 has 16 residues. CDR3 sequence: CASSLELGSGANVLTF. The CDR3 DNA reads as TGCGCCAGCAGCCTCGAGTTAGGCTCTGGGGCCAACGTCCTGACTTTC. Full variable domain (remainder filled in from reference TRBV5-1 and TRBJ2-6): KAGVTQTPRYLIKTRGQQVTLSCSPISGHRSVSWYQQTPGQGLQFLFEYFSETQRNKGNFPGRFSGRQFSNSRSEMNVSTLELGDSALYLCASSLELGSGANVLTFGAGSRLTVL.

The rearrangement joins TRBV5-1 to TRBJ1-2; TRBD1 agrees at 10 bases. The CDR3 sequence is 16 residues long. Germline CDR1 reads SGHRS; CDR2 reads YFSETQ. Germline trimming cut 4 bases from V and 0 bases from J; bases unmatched to any gene: 6. CDR3 amino acids: CASSTGQGTANYGYTF. CDR3 nucleotide sequence: TGCGCCAGCAGCACGGGACAGGGGACCGCTAACTATGGCTACACCTTC.

As concerns this clone: This CDR3 is also generated by other DNA sequences in the sample. The chain combines TRBV5-1 with TRBJ2-1; 9 bases match TRBD1. The length of the CDR3 is 15 residues. The V gene's germline CDR1 is SGHRS and CDR2 YFSETQ. V was pared by 0 bases and J by 8 bases, with 6 bases of the junction left unmatched. As DNA, the CDR3 is TGCGCCAGCAGCTTGGGGGACAGGGATTTTCATGAGCAGTTCTTC. It translates to CASSLGDRDFHEQFF.

The chain is built from TRBV18 and TRBJ2-5; 9 bases are a match to TRBD2. Germline V gene lookup returns CDR1 KGHSH and CDR2 LQKENI. V lost 4 bases, J lost 5 bases, and 8 bases stayed unmatched. The CDR3 is 15 residues long. The CDR3 region is CASSRSSGTGETQYF. In DNA form, the CDR3 reads TGTGCCAGCTCACGTTCTAGCGGGACGGGTGAGACCCAGTACTTC.

V usage is TRBV5-1 and J usage is TRBJ1-1, with D unresolved. CDR1 is SGHRS, CDR2 YFSETQ, per germline. CDR3 size: 14 residues. Trimming took 1 base from V and 1 from J, leaving 8 bases between them. The CDR3 sequence is CASSLIGQNTEAFF. The CDR3 DNA reads as TGCGCCAGCAGCTTGATAGGGCAGAACACTGAAGCTTTCTTT.

This clone was counted between two and nine times. This chain connects TRBV28 to TRBJ2-2; D unresolved. The germline V and J ends were trimmed by 7 bases and 0 bases, with 6 bases remaining between them. CDR3 length: 13 residues. The V gene's germline CDR1 is MDHEN and CDR2 SYDVKM. CDR3 coding DNA: TGTGCCAGCACTGTTTCGAACACCGGGGAGCTGTTTTTT. The encoded protein is CASTVSNTGELFF.

The CDR3, as DNA: TGTGCCAGCAGCCCAGTACAGCGGGAGACCCAGTACTTC. Its protein is CASSPVQRETQYF. This sequence joins TRBV7-2 and TRBJ2-5, with D tentatively TRBD2 (5 bases). Germline CDR1 and CDR2: SGHTA and FQGNSA. V was trimmed by 5 bases and J by 5 bases, leaving 12 bases between them. The CDR3 length is 13 residues.

The chain combines TRBV5-1 with TRBJ2-3, with 9 bases matching TRBD2. The CDR3 has 15 residues. V shed 4 bases, J shed 4 bases, and the junction held 7 bases outside the gene matches. CDR1 is SGHRS, CDR2 YFSETQ, per germline. The CDR3 coding sequence is TGCGCCAGCAGCCTGAATAGCGGGAGTCCAGATACGCAGTATTTT. Protein: CASSLNSGSPDTQYF.

This chain links TRBV28 with TRBJ2-7; 7 bases match TRBD2. The CDR3 runs 14 residues. V lost 6 bases, J lost 2 bases, and 7 bases stayed unmatched. CDR1 MDHEN and CDR2 SYDVKM come from the germline V gene. The CDR3 sequence is CASRLAVDAYEQYF. For the CDR3, the DNA is TGTGCCAGCAGGCTAGCGGTCGACGCCTACGAGCAGTACTTC.

CDR3 sequence reads: CASSLVASGLNEQFF. Here the CDR3 DNA reads TGCGCCAGCAGCTTGGTGGCTAGCGGGCTCAATGAGCAGTTCTTC. The chain carries TRBV5-1 and TRBJ2-1; 8 bases map to TRBD2. V shed 0 bases, J shed 6 bases, and the junction held 5 bases outside the gene matches. The germline V gene encodes CDR1 SGHRS and CDR2 YFSETQ. The CDR3 has 15 amino acids.

The V and J genes are TRBV19 and TRBJ1-1; tentatively, D is TRBD1 (6 bases). The ends were cut back, 4 bases at V and 1 base at J, with 10 bases in the middle. Germline V gives CDR1 LNHDA, CDR2 SQIVND (reference sequence). The CDR3 sequence is 14 residues long. The CDR3 loop is CASSNGGPNTEAFF. The CDR3 DNA follows: TGTGCCAGTAGTAATGGGGGCCCGAACACTGAAGCTTTCTTT.

The rearrangement joins TRBV29-1 to TRBJ2-1; a weak D match, TRBD2 (7 bases). The CDR3 contains 22 residues. Trimming took 8 bases from V and 4 from J, leaving 42 bases between them. Germline CDR1 SQVTM, CDR2 ANQGSEA. The chain's CDR3 is CSPGLRTAVRAGDPLVYNEQFF. CDR3 bases: TGCAGCCCCGGATTGCGGACAGCGGTTCGGGCGGGAGACCCCCTAGTTTACAATGAGCAGTTCTTC.

The V call is TRBV6-5, the J call TRBJ2-2, with a weak D call TRBD1 (6 bases). CDR3 length: 15 residues. Per germline, CDR1 MNHEY and CDR2 SVGAGI. V was cut by 5 bases and J by 0 bases, with 10 bases left in between. In nucleotides, the CDR3 is TGTGCCAGCAGTCCCACAGGGTCGAACACCGGGGAGCTGTTTTTT. As protein: CASSPTGSNTGELFF.

This chain joins TRBV18 and TRBJ2-7; D ambiguous. The CDR3 covers 16 residues. Trimming removed 3 bases at V and 4 bases at J, with 19 bases between. Germline lookup yields CDR1 KGHSH and CDR2 LQKENI. The CDR3 is CASSPEVSRSRYEQYF. The CDR3 bases are TGTGCCAGCTCACCTGAGGTATCGCGTAGTCGATACGAGCAGTACTTC.